This T cell receptor beta chain was captured by sequencing in a study of breast tumors, draining lymph nodes, adjacent tissues listed by TCRdb under 2016. With regard to the full study: TCR beta repertoires were compared across tumor, adjacent nontumor tissue and axillary lymph nodes obtained from breast cancer patients. The study was designed to assess the relationships and possible T-cell exchange between tumor, surrounding tissue and draining lymph node repertoires in human breast cancer.

Lymph node samples came from the axillary draining lymph nodes of breast cancer patients. The full study reports these points: A scenario in which most tumor T cells derive from the lymph node and then expand within tumor tissue was judged to be consistent with the data. The conclusion that tumor T cells originate in lymph nodes was presented as consistent with a hypothesis rather than as directly demonstrated. Tumor and nontumor tissue repertoires were significantly more similar in luminal-like than in basal-like breast cancer. Tumors showed preferential V and J gene usage, and their T-cell repertoire diversity fell below that of lymph nodes yet above that of nontumor tissue.

This sample was sequenced with an Illumina HiSeq 2000. Multiplex PCR amplification was used to build the TCR beta chain libraries. High-throughput sequencing was used to analyze the amplified TCR beta chain products. Clones were called with MiXCR by TCRdb after fastp trimmed the public reads at Q25, and only in-frame beta chains were retained. Each record represents a unique CDR3 protein, reported with the most common genes and DNA among its rows. The sample yields roughly 110,000 distinct CDR3 sequences; around 30% were counted once. The ten largest clonotypes hold approximately 5% of the sample. As regards this clonotype: This receptor's antigen is unknown. The conserved phenylalanine or tryptophan normally closing the CDR3 is absent here, so this likely arose from a read error.

The CDR3 extends over 12 residues, inclusive of both ends. The CDR3 DNA has 36 bases and is translated from base 1. CDR1 and CDR2, looked up from the germline V gene, are SGHTS and YDEGEE. The TCR comes from a female donor with breast cancer. Some clones in this sample may be carry-over from other donors' samples. Material: axillary lymph node tissue. The sequence joins TRBV5-8 to TRBJ2-7; no D gene is confidently identified. This receptor has the CDR3 CASSLITYGQYL. The DNA sequence follows: TGTGCCAGCAGCTTGATAACCTACGGGCAGTACCTC.